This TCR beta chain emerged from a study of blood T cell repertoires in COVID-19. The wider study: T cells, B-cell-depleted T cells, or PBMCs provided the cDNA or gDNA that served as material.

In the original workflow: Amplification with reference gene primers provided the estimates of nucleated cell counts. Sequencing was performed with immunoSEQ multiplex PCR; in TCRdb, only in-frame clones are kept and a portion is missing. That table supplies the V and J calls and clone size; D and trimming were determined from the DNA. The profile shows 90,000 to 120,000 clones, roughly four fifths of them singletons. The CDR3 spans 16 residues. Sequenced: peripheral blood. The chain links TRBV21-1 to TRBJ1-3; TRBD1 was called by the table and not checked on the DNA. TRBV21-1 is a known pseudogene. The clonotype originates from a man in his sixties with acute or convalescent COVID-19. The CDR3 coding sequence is TGTGCCAGCAGCACCCTTCCTACAGGCTCTGGAAACACCATATATTTT. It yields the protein CASSTLPTGSGNTIYF.